These T cell receptor beta chains were read from a single sample in a study of human T cells and chemical hapten exposure. TCRdb re-analysed the RACE reads in MiXCR, keeping a single row per CDR3 protein. This sample yields around 33,000 distinct CDR3 sequences, of which approximately 12% are seen a single time; 1.5% to 2.5% belongs to the top ten. The source was whole blood, collected in connection with sensitization to the hapten diphenylcyclopropenone (DPC). These receptors all stem from a woman between 40 and 50 years old with alopecia areata. Some clones in this sample may be carry-over from other donors' samples. CDR3s include the opening cysteine and the closing phenylalanine or tryptophan. The order of the fields is V gene, J gene, clone size, D gene, CDR3 DNA, CDR3 protein. D genes are given only for firm matches. Only some rows state a clone size, as once, few, many or a class for expanded clones.

>TRBV11-2|TRBJ2-2|many|NA
TGTGCCAGCAGCTTAGATAACCTTTCCACCGGGGAGCTGTTTTTT
CASSLDNLSTGELFF
>TRBV2|TRBJ2-3|NA|TRBD1
TGTGCCAGCAGTGAAGCCCTCGGGACAGGGGTGGCAGATACGCAGTATTTT
CASSEALGTGVADTQYF
>TRBV4-1|TRBJ2-1|NA|NA
TGCGCCAGCAGCCAAGATTTCTATGACAATGAGCAGTTCTTC
CASSQDFYDNEQFF
>TRBV28|TRBJ1-6|many|TRBD1
TGTGCCAGCAGTTTCTCGGACAGGGGGCGAAGTTCACCCCTCCACTTT
CASSFSDRGRSSPLHF
>TRBV10-3|TRBJ2-7|NA|NA
TGTGCCATCTCCCGGGCCCAAGACAACGAGCAGTACTTC
CAISRAQDNEQYF
>TRBV2|TRBJ2-3|few|NA
TGTGCCAGCGGTGGAGGGACAGATACGCAGTATTTT
CASGGGTDTQYF
>TRBV3-1|TRBJ2-1|many|NA
TGTGCCAGCAGCCAAGACACGGGCCTCTACAATGAGCAGTTCTTC
CASSQDTGLYNEQFF
>TRBV29-1|TRBJ1-2|many|TRBD1
TGCAGCGTTGAAACTCCTCCGGGACAGGGTGGCTATGGCTACACCTTC
CSVETPPGQGGYGYTF
>TRBV5-5|TRBJ2-1|many|NA
TGTGCCAGCAGCTTCTGGAGTAATGAGCAGTTCTTC
CASSFWSNEQFF
>TRBV20-1|TRBJ2-1|many|TRBD2
TGCAGTGCTAGAGTTCGGACTAGCTCCGATGAGCAGTTCTTC
CSARVRTSSDEQFF
>TRBV7-9|TRBJ2-5|NA|NA
TGTGCCAGCAGCTTAGGTGCCCATCGTGAAGAGACCCAGTACTTC
CASSLGAHREETQYF
>TRBV14|TRBJ1-4|many|NA
TGTGCCAGCAGCCCCCGGACGCTGGTGGCTGAAAAACTGTTTTTT
CASSPRTLVAEKLFF
>TRBV2|TRBJ1-4|once|TRBD1
TGTGCCAGCAGCCTCGGACAGGGAAATGAAAAACTGTTTTTT
CASSLGQGNEKLFF
>TRBV2|TRBJ2-7|many|NA
TGTGCCAGCAGTGAAGGAGGACCGGGATACGAGCAGTACTTC
CASSEGGPGYEQYF
>TRBV28|TRBJ2-7|many|NA
TGTGCCAGCAGCAAGCAAGGACCAGCCTACGAGCAGTACTTC
CASSKQGPAYEQYF
>TRBV6-4|TRBJ2-1|few|TRBD1
TGTGCCAGCAACGGGACAGTTTACAATGAGCAGTTCTTC
CASNGTVYNEQFF
>TRBV20-1|TRBJ1-4|NA|NA
TGCAGTGCTAGAGATAAAGGGGTTGCAACTAATGAAAAACTGTTTTTT
CSARDKGVATNEKLFF
>TRBV3-1|TRBJ1-6|many|NA
TGTGCCAGCAGGGCGTCGGGGGAGAGGAATTCACCCCTCCACTTT
CASRASGERNSPLHF
>TRBV7-2|TRBJ2-1|many|NA
TGTGCCAGCAGCTTTGGTGTTGGGGAAATGAATGAGCAGTTCTTC
CASSFGVGEMNEQFF
>TRBV25-1|TRBJ2-7|many|NA
TGTGCCAGCAGTGAATCCGTGGGGGTGGGATACGAGCAGTACTTC
CASSESVGVGYEQYF
>TRBV7-2|TRBJ2-3|many|TRBD2
TGTGCCAGCAGCTGGGCGGGGGGTACGCAGTATTTT
CASSWAGGTQYF
>TRBV25-1|TRBJ2-7|many|TRBD2
TGTGCCAGCAGTCCGGGGACTAGCGGGAGGAGTCTAAGCGAGCAGTACTTC
CASSPGTSGRSLSEQYF
>TRBV7-2|TRBJ1-6|few|NA
TGTGCCAGCAGCTTAGTGGGGAGGACTAATTCACCCCTCCACTTT
CASSLVGRTNSPLHF
>TRBV7-6|TRBJ1-2|NA|TRBD1
TGTGCCAGCAGCCTAATTAGCACCGGGACAGGGCCCCTATTGGACTTC
CASSLISTGTGPLLDF
>TRBV10-3|TRBJ2-1|few|TRBD2
TGTGCCATCAGTGATCTGACTAGCGGGGACAATGAGCAGTTCTTC
CAISDLTSGDNEQFF
>TRBV7-3|TRBJ2-4|NA|NA
TGTGCCAGCAGCCTGGACAGCCAGGGGATTCAGTACTTC
CASSLDSQGIQYF
>TRBV18|TRBJ2-1|many|NA
TGTGCCAGCTCACCCGGGCGGAGCAATGAGCAGTTCTTC
CASSPGRSNEQFF
>TRBV20-1|TRBJ2-7|many|NA
TGCAGTGCTCTTGGACAGACCGACGAGCAGTACTTC
CSALGQTDEQYF
>TRBV11-2|TRBJ1-2|many|NA
TGTGCCAGCAGCCCGTATCCGTTACATGGCTACACCTTC
CASSPYPLHGYTF
>TRBV11-3|TRBJ2-1|many|NA
TGTGCCAGCAGCTTAGGGCCCAACAATGAGCAGTTCTTC
CASSLGPNNEQFF
>TRBV7-2|TRBJ2-1|NA|TRBD2
TGTGCCAGCAGCCCGGCGGGACTAGCGGGGGAACGGACGTTCTTC
CASSPAGLAGERTFF
>TRBV28|TRBJ2-5|NA|TRBD2
TGTGCCAGCAGTTTGGATCTAGCGGGGGCCGAGACCCAGTACTTC
CASSLDLAGAETQYF
>TRBV6-2/TRBV6-3|TRBJ1-5|many|TRBD1
TGTGCCAGCACCCCCGTCGGGCAGGGGGCCAGTCAGCCCCAGCATTTT
CASTPVGQGASQPQHF
>TRBV12-3/TRBV12-4|TRBJ2-2|NA|TRBD2
TGTGCCAGCACCATACTAGCGGGAGTCCCCTACACCGGGGAGCTGTTTTTT
CASTILAGVPYTGELFF
>TRBV6-1|TRBJ1-2|many|NA
TGTGCCAGCACCCATCCCGGGGGCCTCTATGGCTACACCTTC
CASTHPGGLYGYTF
>TRBV5-1|TRBJ1-1|many|NA
TGCGCCAGCAGCCCTCTAACAAAATTGAACACTGAAGCTTTCTTT
CASSPLTKLNTEAFF
>TRBV29-1|TRBJ2-1|NA|NA
TGCAGCGTTTTGGGGCCGGAACATGAGCAGTTCTTC
CSVLGPEHEQFF
>TRBV29-1|TRBJ2-3|NA|NA
TGCAGCGTTGAGCCCGGGACAACCAATACGCAGTATTTT
CSVEPGTTNTQYF
>TRBV15|TRBJ1-4|many|TRBD1
TGTGCCACCTCTGGAGGACAGGGGTCTGAAAAACTGTTTTTT
CATSGGQGSEKLFF
>TRBV27|TRBJ1-5|few|NA
TGTGCCAGCAACCCGTGGGGAGATAGCAATCAGCCCCAGCATTTT
CASNPWGDSNQPQHF
>TRBV11-2|TRBJ2-7|many|NA
TGTGCCAGCAGCCCCTGGGCGGACCTCTACGAGCAGTACTTC
CASSPWADLYEQYF
>TRBV29-1|TRBJ2-1|few|NA
TGCAGCGTGGTGGACAGCAACTACAATGAGCAGTTCTTC
CSVVDSNYNEQFF
>TRBV11-2|TRBJ1-1|once|NA
TGTGCCAGCAGCACGTATGACCCGAACACTGAAGCTTTCTTT
CASSTYDPNTEAFF
>TRBV7-9|TRBJ2-7|many|TRBD1
TGTGCCAGCAGCCCGAGCACAGGGGTTGGCTACGAGCAGTACTTC
CASSPSTGVGYEQYF
>TRBV5-1|TRBJ2-7|many|NA
TGCGCCAGCAGCCGAGCGGGCAGCGCAATAACCTACGAGCAGTACTTC
CASSRAGSAITYEQYF
>TRBV12-3/TRBV12-4|TRBJ1-5|many|NA
TGTGCCAGCAGTCCCGGACAGTATCAGCCCCAGCATTTT
CASSPGQYQPQHF
>TRBV9|TRBJ2-5|few|NA
TGTGCCAGCAGTGCGAGAGACGGGTGGGGAGAGACCCAGTACTTC
CASSARDGWGETQYF
>TRBV18|TRBJ1-2|few|NA
TGTGCCAGCTCACCCGACAGGAGCTATGGCTACACCTTC
CASSPDRSYGYTF
>TRBV7-9|TRBJ1-2|NA|NA
TGTGCCAGCAGCCCCGGGTCGACCGGGGGCTACACCTTC
CASSPGSTGGYTF
>TRBV11-3|TRBJ1-2|few|NA
TGTGCCAGCAGCTTAGAATCCGGGGGCAGATATGGCTACACCTTC
CASSLESGGRYGYTF